Presented here are 20 T cell receptor beta chains from one specimen sequenced in a study of human T cells and chemical hapten exposure. Indicated time point: patch test 1, 2 weeks after DPC sensitization. Sample treatment: therapeutic diphenylcyclopropenone sensitization with weekly scalp DPC. Unfractionated whole blood was the source from which total RNA was extracted. From the RACE reads, TCRdb called clonotypes with MiXCR, one entry per CDR3 protein. The table records around 39,000 distinct CDR3 sequences, 5.5% to 7.5% of them present only once. Sequenced material: whole blood, taken in connection with sensitization to the hapten diphenylcyclopropenone (DPC). These TCRs come from a woman in her 30s with alopecia areata. Some clones in this sample may be carry-over from other donors' samples.

The chain is built from TRBV6-5 and TRBJ2-1; a weak D match, TRBD1 (5 bases). In germline, CDR1 is MNHEY, CDR2 SVGAGI. The CDR3 totals 14 residues. V was trimmed by 5 bases and J by 9 bases, leaving 17 bases between them. CDR3 coding DNA: TGTGCCAGCAGTCAACGTTACAGGTACGGTGAGCAGTTCTTC. Translated, it gives CASSQRYRYGEQFF.

This clonotype has a count of ten or more. The gene calls are TRBV4-2 and TRBJ2-3; D unclear. V lost 0 bases and J 6 bases, leaving 7 bases between the germline ends. In germline, CDR1 is LGHNA, CDR2 YNFKEQ. The CDR3 is made up of 13 amino acids. The CDR3 sequence: CASSQDGPDTQYF. As DNA, the CDR3 is TGTGCCAGCAGCCAAGACGGGCCTGATACGCAGTATTTT.

This clonotype turned up a few times. The chain uses TRBV6-2 or TRBV6-3 and TRBJ2-2; TRBD1 agrees at 9 bases. Per germline, CDR1 MNHEY and CDR2 SVGEGT. V dropped 5 bases and J dropped 4; count of bases not matched to a gene: 8. The CDR3 loop spans 16 amino acids. CDR3 sequence reads: CASSTGGWELTGELFF. The CDR3 coding sequence is TGTGCCAGCAGTACAGGGGGCTGGGAGCTCACCGGGGAGCTGTTTTTT.

This clonotype was counted ten times or more. The chain joins TRBV7-9 to TRBJ2-3, with 10 positions matching TRBD2. Losses at the gene ends were 1 base for V and 2 bases for J; bases not matched to a gene: 9. Germline V gene sequence: CDR1 SEHNR, CDR2 FQNEAQ (reference sequence). The CDR3 is made up of 18 amino acids. CDR3 sequence reads: CASSLEWLAGEFTDTQYF. For the CDR3, the DNA is TGTGCCAGCAGCTTAGAATGGCTAGCGGGGGAGTTCACAGATACGCAGTATTTT.

This clonotype was picked up many times. The rearrangement links TRBV7-8 to TRBJ1-6, with D unresolved. Germline values: CDR1 SGHVS, CDR2 FQNEAQ. The CDR3 loop spans 14 amino acids. Trimming pared 5 bases from V and 6 bases from J, leaving 11 bases between. The CDR3 loop is CASSPSRINSPLHF. The CDR3 DNA reads as TGTGCCAGCAGCCCGTCCCGGATTAATTCACCCCTCCACTTT.

The chain joins TRBV5-5 to TRBJ1-1; 7 nucleotides match TRBD1. The V and J ends lost 5 bases and 1 base, in that order; junction bases with no gene match: 8. The length of the CDR3 is 15 residues. The germline gives CDR1 SGHKS, CDR2 YYEKEE (reference sequence). The DNA for the CDR3 is TGTGCCAGCAGTAGGCAGGGGGGGTCGAACACTGAAGCTTTCTTT. Encoded protein: CASSRQGGSNTEAFF.

This clonotype was picked up many times. V usage is TRBV2 and J usage is TRBJ2-3; TRBD2 matches 11 bases. Germline values: CDR1 SNHLY, CDR2 FYNNEI. V dropped 6 bases and J dropped 2; count of bases not matched to a gene: 7. The length of the CDR3 is 16 residues. The CDR3 DNA follows: TGTGCCAGCAGCCCTCCGGGACTAGCGGACACAGATACGCAGTATTTT. Translated: CASSPPGLADTDTQYF.

The V call is TRBV7-2, the J call TRBJ2-4; 8 bases align to TRBD1. The CDR3 length is 16 residues. Germline CDR1 SGHTA, CDR2 FQGNSA. V was clipped by 1 base and J by 2 bases; unmatched bases: 4. CDR3 sequence: CASSLVTGGTKNIQYF. The CDR3, as DNA: TGTGCCAGCAGCTTAGTCACAGGGGGAACCAAAAACATTCAGTACTTC.

The J gene is TRBJ1-2, the V gene TRBV4-2; TRBD1 matches at 10 bases. CDR3 length: 18 residues. The V segment lost 3 bases and the J segment 2 bases; nucleotides outside the gene matches: 12. Per the germline V gene, CDR1 is LGHNA and CDR2 is YNFKEQ. The CDR3 protein is CASSQEPGQGIGNYGYTF. The CDR3 region has the DNA TGTGCCAGCAGCCAGGAACCGGGACAGGGGATTGGCAACTATGGCTACACCTTC.

The V and J genes are TRBV28 and TRBJ1-2; no clear D gene. The CDR3 covers 16 residues. Germline loops: CDR1 MDHEN, CDR2 SYDVKM. The ends were cut back, 6 bases at V and 0 bases at J, with 17 bases in the middle. CDR3 in amino acids: CASSPTPDGTNYGYTF. The CDR3 coding sequence is TGTGCCAGCAGCCCGACCCCGGACGGAACTAACTATGGCTACACCTTC.

This clonotype came up many times. The rearrangement joins TRBV4-1 to TRBJ1-2; maybe TRBD1 (5 bases). Germline CDR1 MGHRA, CDR2 YSYEKL. Trimming took 2 bases from V and 4 from J, leaving 8 bases between them. This CDR3 is 13 amino acids long. CDR3 residues: CASSQTGFYGYTF. DNA of the CDR3: TGCGCCAGCAGCCAAACAGGTTTCTATGGCTACACCTTC.

This clonotype was observed at least ten times. The J gene is TRBJ2-7, the V gene TRBV7-9; the match to TRBD1 covers 7 bases. Germline lookup yields CDR1 SEHNR and CDR2 FQNEAQ (reference sequence). Trimming took 2 bases from V and 2 from J; bases not matched to a gene: 6. The CDR3 sequence is 15 residues long. CDR3 residues: CASSLRQGSPYEQYF. CDR3 nucleotide sequence: TGTGCCAGCAGCTTAAGACAGGGCTCACCCTACGAGCAGTACTTC. Filled out from reference TRBV7-9 and TRBJ2-7, the complete variable domain reads DTGVSQNPRHKITKRGQNVTFRCDPISEHNRLYWYRQTLGQGPEFLTYFQNEAQLEKSRLLSDRFSAERPKGSFSTLEIQRTEQGDSAMYLCASSLRQGSPYEQYFGPGTRLTVT.

This clonotype was recorded many times. The J gene is TRBJ1-5, the V gene TRBV12-3 or TRBV12-4; D gene unclear. V lost 2 bases, J lost 1 base, and 6 bases lay in between. The CDR3 totals 14 residues. The CDR3 DNA is TGTGCCAGCAGTTTACGGGAAAGCAATCAGCCCCAGCATTTT. This codes for CASSLRESNQPQHF.

This clonotype was recorded many times. The V gene is TRBV18, the J gene TRBJ1-4; D gene unclear. V lost 2 bases and J lost 4, with 5 bases in between. Germline V CDR1 and CDR2: KGHSH, LQKENI. The CDR3 runs 13 residues. CDR3 region: CASSPGVNEKLFF. CDR3 bases: TGTGCCAGCTCACCAGGAGTTAATGAAAAACTGTTTTTT.

The genes are TRBV5-1 and TRBJ1-1; D might be TRBD1 (6 bases). Germline V gene lookup returns CDR1 SGHRS and CDR2 YFSETQ. This CDR3 has 15 residues. V was shortened by 0 bases and J by 4 bases, with 13 bases between the two germline ends. The CDR3 loop is CASSLEGGAGTEAFF. CDR3 sequence (DNA): TGCGCCAGCAGCTTGGAGGGGGGGGCTGGCACTGAAGCTTTCTTT.

This clonotype was counted a few times. V usage is TRBV10-2 and J usage is TRBJ1-2; 7 bases fit TRBD1. The germline V gene encodes CDR1 WSHSY and CDR2 SAAADI. The CDR3 loop spans 14 amino acids. With V trimmed by 0 bases and J by 2 bases, 0 bases remained unmatched. CDR3 coding DNA: TGCGCCAGCAGTGAGTCGGGACAGAACTATGGCTACACCTTC. Translation gives CASSESGQNYGYTF.

Many counts were recorded for this clonotype. The chain employs TRBV5-1 and TRBJ1-5; a possible D gene is TRBD1 (5 bases). With 1 base removed from V and 8 bases from J, the gap between germline ends came to 10 bases. The CDR3 has 13 amino acids. Germline values: CDR1 SGHRS, CDR2 YFSETQ. CDR3 region: CASSLLGEEPQHF. The CDR3 DNA sequence: TGCGCCAGCAGCTTGCTAGGGGAAGAGCCCCAGCATTTT. The entire variable domain, with the rest obtained from reference TRBV5-1 and TRBJ1-5, is as follows: KAGVTQTPRYLIKTRGQQVTLSCSPISGHRSVSWYQQTPGQGLQFLFEYFSETQRNKGNFPGRFSGRQFSNSRSEMNVSTLELGDSALYLCASSLLGEEPQHFGDGTRLSIL.

This clonotype occurred many times. J is TRBJ2-6 and V is TRBV30; D gene unclear. Germline values: CDR1 GTSNPN, CDR2 SVGIG (reference sequence). The length of the CDR3 is 17 residues. The V end was cut by 3 bases, the J end by 0 bases, with 15 bases between. Here the CDR3 reads CAWSRVRPGSGANVLTF. In DNA, the CDR3 is TGTGCCTGGAGCCGGGTTCGCCCCGGCTCTGGGGCCAACGTCCTGACTTTC.

This clonotype was found many times. This chain links TRBV6-6 with TRBJ2-5; the D gene is possibly TRBD2 (7 bases). Germline V gene data show CDR1 as MNHNY and CDR2 as SVGAGI (reference sequence). The V end lost 5 bases, the J end lost 0 bases, and 16 bases lay between the germline ends. CDR3 size: 16 residues. The CDR3 sequence: CASSQSGGKHQETQYF. DNA of the CDR3: TGTGCCAGCAGTCAATCGGGGGGCAAGCACCAAGAGACCCAGTACTTC.

This clonotype showed up just a few times. The chain employs TRBV9 and TRBJ2-3; TRBD2 might be the D (5 bases). The germline V gene encodes CDR1 SGDLS and CDR2 YYNGEE. The CDR3 consists of 13 residues. The ends were cut back, 6 bases at V and 3 bases at J, with 11 bases in the middle. CDR3 in amino acids: CASTGGGTDTQYF. In DNA form, the CDR3 reads TGTGCCAGCACTGGCGGCGGGACAGATACGCAGTATTTT.